These 5 T cell receptor beta chains share one sample of origin, sequenced in a study of blood T cell repertoires in COVID-19. The protocol was immunoSEQ multiplex PCR, while the TCRdb copy is restricted to in-frame clones and leaves out a portion. The sample lists under 500,000 clones, approximately 90% occurring once. The sequenced sample was peripheral blood. These receptors were taken from a woman younger than 45 with acute or convalescent COVID-19.

The V gene is TRBV5-3, the J gene TRBJ1-2; TRBD1 matches at 10 bases. TRBV5-3 carries the ORF label, with uncertain function. The CDR3 is 22 residues long. V lost 5 bases, J lost 8 bases, and 33 bases stayed unmatched. The CDR3 sequence: CARSYTPLPSTGGRVGGIGYTF. The CDR3 DNA sequence: TGTGCCAGAAGTTACACTCCACTCCCCTCGACAGGGGGCCGCGTGGGGGGTATCGGCTACACCTTC.

Only one count was recorded for this clone. The chain recombines TRBV27 with TRBJ2-7, with D possibly matching TRBD2 (6 bases). The V gene lost 6 bases and the J gene lost 2 bases, with 14 bases spanning the gap. The CDR3 totals 14 residues. CDR1 is MNHEY, CDR2 SMNVEV, per germline (reference sequence). CDR3 amino acids: CASSLSGEAYEQYF. DNA of the CDR3: TGTGCCAGCAGCCTTAGCGGAGAAGCCTACGAGCAGTACTTC.

This clone was seen just once. The rearrangement joins TRBV9 to TRBJ2-5; 11 nucleotides align to TRBD2. CDR3 length equals 16 residues. Trimming cost V 3 bases and J 1 base; bases outside gene matches: 5. The germline CDR1 and CDR2 sequences are SGDLS and YYNGEE. As DNA, the CDR3 is TGTGCCAGCAGCGCGTATAGCGGGGGGGCCCAAGAGACCCAGTACTTC. Translating it yields CASSAYSGGAQETQYF.

The rearrangement joins TRBV7-9 to TRBJ1-1; TRBD1 agrees at 11 bases. Trimming cost V 4 bases and J 8 bases; bases outside gene matches: 0. The CDR3 spans 12 residues. CDR1 and CDR2 from the germline V gene are SEHNR and FQNEAQ (reference sequence). CDR3 DNA: TGTGCCAGCAGCTGGGACAGGGGGGAAGCTTTCTTT. Protein product: CASSWDRGEAFF.

The rearrangement links TRBV12-5 to TRBJ1-3, with unresolved D. This CDR3 region has 12 residues. Germline values: CDR1 LGHNT, CDR2 FRNRAP. Trimming shortened V by 5 bases and J by 11 bases, and 13 bases separated the two germline ends. Written as DNA, the CDR3 is TGTGCTAGTGGTCCCTCACCGGTCGCCATATATTTT. Translated, it gives CASGPSPVAIYF.